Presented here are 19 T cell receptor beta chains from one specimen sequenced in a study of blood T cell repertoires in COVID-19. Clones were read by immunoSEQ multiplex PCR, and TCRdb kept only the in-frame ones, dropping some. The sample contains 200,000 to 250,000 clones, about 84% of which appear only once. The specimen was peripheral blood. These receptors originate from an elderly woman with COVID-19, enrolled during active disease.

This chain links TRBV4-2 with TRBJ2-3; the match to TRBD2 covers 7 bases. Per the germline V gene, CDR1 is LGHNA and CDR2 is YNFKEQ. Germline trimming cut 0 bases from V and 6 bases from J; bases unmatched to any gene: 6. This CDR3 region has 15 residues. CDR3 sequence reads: CASSQDGREWDTQYF. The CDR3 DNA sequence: TGTGCCAGCAGCCAAGATGGGCGGGAGTGGGATACGCAGTATTTT.

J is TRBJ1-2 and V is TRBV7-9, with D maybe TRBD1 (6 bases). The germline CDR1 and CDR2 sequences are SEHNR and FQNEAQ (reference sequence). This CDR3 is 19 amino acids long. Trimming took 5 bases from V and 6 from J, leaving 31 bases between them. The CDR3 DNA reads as TGTGCCAGCAGCCTTATCCCTACAGGGACCTACACGCGGGAGGATGGCTACACCTTC. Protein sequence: CASSLIPTGTYTREDGYTF.

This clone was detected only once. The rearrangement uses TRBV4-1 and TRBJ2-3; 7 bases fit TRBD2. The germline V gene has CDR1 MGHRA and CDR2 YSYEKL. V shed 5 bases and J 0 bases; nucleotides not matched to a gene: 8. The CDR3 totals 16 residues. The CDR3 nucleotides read TGCGCCAGCAGCTTCGCTCCTAGCGGAAGCACAGATACGCAGTATTTT. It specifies CASSFAPSGSTDTQYF.

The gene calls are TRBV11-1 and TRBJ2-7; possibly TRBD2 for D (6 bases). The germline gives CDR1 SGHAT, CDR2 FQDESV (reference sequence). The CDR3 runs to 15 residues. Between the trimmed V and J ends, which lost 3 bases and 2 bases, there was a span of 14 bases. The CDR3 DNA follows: TGTGCCAGCAGCTTTCTTCCGGGAGCCCCCTACGAGCAGTACTTC. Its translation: CASSFLPGAPYEQYF.

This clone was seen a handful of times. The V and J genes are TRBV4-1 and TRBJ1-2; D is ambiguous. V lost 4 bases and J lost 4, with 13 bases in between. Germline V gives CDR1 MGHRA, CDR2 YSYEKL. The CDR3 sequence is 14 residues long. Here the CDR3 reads CASSPSSIGYGYTF. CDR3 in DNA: TGCGCCAGCAGCCCCTCCTCTATCGGCTATGGCTACACCTTC.

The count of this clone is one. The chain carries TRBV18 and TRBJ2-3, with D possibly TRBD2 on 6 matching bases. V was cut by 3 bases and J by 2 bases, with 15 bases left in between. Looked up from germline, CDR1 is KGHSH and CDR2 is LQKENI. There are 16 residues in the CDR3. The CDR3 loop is CASSPRPGGPTDTQYF. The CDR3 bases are TGTGCCAGCTCACCGCGGCCCGGAGGGCCCACAGATACGCAGTATTTT.

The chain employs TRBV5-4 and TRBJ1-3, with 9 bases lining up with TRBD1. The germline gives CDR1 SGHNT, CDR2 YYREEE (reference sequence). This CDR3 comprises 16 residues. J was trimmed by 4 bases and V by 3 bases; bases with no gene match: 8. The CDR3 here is CASSSRTGETGNTIYF. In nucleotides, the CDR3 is TGTGCCAGCAGCTCGCGGACAGGGGAAACCGGAAACACCATATATTTT.

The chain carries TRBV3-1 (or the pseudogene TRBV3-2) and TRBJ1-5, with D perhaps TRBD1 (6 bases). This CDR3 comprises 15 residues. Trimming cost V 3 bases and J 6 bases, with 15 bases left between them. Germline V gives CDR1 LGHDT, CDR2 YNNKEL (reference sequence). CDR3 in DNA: TGTGCCAGCAGCCATCAACCGGGGGGGCGTCAGCCCCAGCATTTT. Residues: CASSHQPGGRQPQHF.

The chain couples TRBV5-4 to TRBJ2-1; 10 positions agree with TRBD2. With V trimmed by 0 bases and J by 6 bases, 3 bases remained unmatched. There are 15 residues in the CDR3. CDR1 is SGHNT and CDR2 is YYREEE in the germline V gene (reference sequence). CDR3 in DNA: TGTGCCAGCAGCTTGGGGCTAGCGGGGGTCAATGAGCAGTTCTTC. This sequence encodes CASSLGLAGVNEQFF.

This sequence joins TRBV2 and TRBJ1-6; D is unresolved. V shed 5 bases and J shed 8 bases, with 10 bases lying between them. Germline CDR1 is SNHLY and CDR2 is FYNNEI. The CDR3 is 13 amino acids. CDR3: CASSTQSYSPLHF. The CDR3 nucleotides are TGTGCCAGCAGTACACAGAGTTATTCACCCCTCCACTTT.

CDR3 in DNA: TGTGCCAGCAGCCAGGGACACCAGAACACTGAAGCTTTCTTT. Translating gives CASSQGHQNTEAFF. The chain links TRBV3-1 (or the pseudogene TRBV3-2) to TRBJ1-1; TRBD1 might be the D (6 bases). The V gene's germline CDR1 is LGHDT and CDR2 YNNKEL (reference sequence). V was trimmed by 3 bases and J by 1 base, leaving 9 bases between them. The length of the CDR3 is 14 residues.

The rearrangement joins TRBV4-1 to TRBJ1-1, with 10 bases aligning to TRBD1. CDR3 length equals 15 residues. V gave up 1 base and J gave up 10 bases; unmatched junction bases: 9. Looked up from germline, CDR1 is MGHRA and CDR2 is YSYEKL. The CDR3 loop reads CASSQVGKTGGVAFF. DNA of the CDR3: TGCGCCAGCAGCCAAGTCGGTAAGACAGGGGGCGTAGCTTTCTTT.

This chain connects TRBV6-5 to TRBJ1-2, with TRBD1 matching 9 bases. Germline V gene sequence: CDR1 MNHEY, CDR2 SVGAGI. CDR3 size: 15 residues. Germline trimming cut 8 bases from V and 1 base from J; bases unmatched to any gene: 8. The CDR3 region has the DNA TGTGCCAGCGGCGGGACAGGGACGTTTAACTATGGCTACACCTTC. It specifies CASGGTGTFNYGYTF.

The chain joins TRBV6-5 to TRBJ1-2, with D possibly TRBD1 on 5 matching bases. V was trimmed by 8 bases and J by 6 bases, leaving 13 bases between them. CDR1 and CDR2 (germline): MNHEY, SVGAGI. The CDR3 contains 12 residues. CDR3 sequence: CASWRAGHGYTF. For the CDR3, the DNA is TGTGCCAGCTGGAGGGCAGGGCATGGCTACACCTTC.

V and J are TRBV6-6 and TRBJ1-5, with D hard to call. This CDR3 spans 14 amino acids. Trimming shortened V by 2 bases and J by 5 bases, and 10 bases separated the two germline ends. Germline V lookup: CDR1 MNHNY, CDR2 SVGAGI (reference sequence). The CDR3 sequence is CASSYPERDQPQHF. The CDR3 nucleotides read TGTGCCAGCAGTTACCCCGAACGGGATCAGCCCCAGCATTTT.

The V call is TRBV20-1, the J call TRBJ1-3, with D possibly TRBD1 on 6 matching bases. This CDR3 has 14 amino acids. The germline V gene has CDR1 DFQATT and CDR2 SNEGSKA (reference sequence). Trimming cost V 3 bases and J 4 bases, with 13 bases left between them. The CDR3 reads CSASWRQAGNTIYF. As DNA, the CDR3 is TGCAGTGCTAGTTGGAGACAGGCGGGAAACACCATATATTTT.

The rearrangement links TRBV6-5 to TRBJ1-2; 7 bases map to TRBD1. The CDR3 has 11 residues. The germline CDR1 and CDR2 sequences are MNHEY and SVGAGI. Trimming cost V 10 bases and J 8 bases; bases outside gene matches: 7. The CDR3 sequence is CATGGGGGYTF. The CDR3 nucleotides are TGTGCCACAGGAGGGGGCGGGGGCTACACCTTC.

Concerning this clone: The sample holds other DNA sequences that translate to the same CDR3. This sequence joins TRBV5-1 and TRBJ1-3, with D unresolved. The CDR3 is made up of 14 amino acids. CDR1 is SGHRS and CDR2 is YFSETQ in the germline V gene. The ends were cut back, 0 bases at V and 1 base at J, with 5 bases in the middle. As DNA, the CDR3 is TGCGCCAGCAGCTTGGGGAGTTCTGGAAACACCATATATTTT. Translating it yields CASSLGSSGNTIYF.

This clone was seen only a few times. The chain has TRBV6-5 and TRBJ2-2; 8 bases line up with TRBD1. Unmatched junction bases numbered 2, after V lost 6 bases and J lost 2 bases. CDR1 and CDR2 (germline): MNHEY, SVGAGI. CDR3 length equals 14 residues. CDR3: CASRTGANTGELFF. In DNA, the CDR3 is TGTGCCAGCAGGACAGGGGCAAACACCGGGGAGCTGTTTTTT.